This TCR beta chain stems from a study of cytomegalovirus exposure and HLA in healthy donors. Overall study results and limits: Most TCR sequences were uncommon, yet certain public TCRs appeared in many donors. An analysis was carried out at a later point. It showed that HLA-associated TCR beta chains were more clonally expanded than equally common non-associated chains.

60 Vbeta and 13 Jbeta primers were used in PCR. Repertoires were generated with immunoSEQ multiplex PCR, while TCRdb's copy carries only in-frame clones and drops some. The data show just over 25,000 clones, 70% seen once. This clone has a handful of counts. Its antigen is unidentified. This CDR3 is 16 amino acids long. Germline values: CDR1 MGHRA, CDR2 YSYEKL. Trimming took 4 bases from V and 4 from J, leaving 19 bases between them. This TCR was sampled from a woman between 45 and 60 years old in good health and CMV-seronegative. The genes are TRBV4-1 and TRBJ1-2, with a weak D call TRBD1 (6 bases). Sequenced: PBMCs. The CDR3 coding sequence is TGCGCCAGCAGCCGAAAGACAGGAGAAGAGGTCTATGGCTACACCTTC. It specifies CASSRKTGEEVYGYTF.